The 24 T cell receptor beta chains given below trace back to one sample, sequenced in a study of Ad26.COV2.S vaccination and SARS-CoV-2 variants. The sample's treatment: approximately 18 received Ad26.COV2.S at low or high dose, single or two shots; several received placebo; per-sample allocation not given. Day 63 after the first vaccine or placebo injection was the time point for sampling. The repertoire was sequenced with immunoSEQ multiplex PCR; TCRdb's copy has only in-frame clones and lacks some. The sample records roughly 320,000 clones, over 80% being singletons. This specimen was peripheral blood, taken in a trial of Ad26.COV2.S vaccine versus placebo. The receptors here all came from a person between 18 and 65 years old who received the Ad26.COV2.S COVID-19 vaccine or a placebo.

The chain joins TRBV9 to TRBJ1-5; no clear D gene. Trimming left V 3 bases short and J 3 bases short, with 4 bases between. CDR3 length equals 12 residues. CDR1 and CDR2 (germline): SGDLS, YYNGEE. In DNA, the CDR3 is TGTGCCAGCAGCGCAATCAATCAGCCCCAGCATTTT. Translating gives CASSAINQPQHF.

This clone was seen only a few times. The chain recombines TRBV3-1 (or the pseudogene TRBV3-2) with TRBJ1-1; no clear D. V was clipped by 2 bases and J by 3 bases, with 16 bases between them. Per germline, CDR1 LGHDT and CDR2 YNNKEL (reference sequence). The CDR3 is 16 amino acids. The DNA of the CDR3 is TGTGCCAGCAGCCAACCACCCCCTCGATCGGACACTGAAGCTTTCTTT. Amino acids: CASSQPPPRSDTEAFF.

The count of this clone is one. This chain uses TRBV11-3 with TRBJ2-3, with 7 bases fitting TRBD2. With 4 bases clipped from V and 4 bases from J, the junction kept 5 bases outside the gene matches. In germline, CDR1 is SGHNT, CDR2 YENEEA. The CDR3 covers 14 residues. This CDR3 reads CASSSGLSADTQYF. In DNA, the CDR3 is TGTGCCAGCAGCTCGGGACTATCAGCAGATACGCAGTATTTT.

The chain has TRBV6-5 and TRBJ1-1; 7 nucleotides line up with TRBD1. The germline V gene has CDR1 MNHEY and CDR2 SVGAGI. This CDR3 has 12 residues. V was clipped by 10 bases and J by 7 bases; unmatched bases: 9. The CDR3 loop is CATVRGLLEAFF. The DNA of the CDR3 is TGTGCCACCGTTAGGGGGCTCCTTGAAGCTTTCTTT.

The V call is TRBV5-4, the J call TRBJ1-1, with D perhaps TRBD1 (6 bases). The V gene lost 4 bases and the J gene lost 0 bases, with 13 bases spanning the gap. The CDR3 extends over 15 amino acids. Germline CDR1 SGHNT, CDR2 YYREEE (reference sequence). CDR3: CASSPPRGLNTEAFF. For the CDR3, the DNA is TGTGCCAGCAGCCCCCCCAGGGGCCTGAACACTGAAGCTTTCTTT.

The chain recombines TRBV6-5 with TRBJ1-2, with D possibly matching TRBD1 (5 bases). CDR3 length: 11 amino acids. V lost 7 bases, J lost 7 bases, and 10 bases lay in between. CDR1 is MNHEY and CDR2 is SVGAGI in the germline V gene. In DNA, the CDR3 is TGTGCCAGCACGGAGGGGATTGGCTACACCTTC. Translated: CASTEGIGYTF.

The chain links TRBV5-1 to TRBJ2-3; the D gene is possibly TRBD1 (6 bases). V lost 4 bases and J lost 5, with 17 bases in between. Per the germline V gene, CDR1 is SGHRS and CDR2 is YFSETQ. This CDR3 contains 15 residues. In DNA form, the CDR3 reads TGCGCCAGCAGCCTCGGGACAATCGATATAGATACGCAGTATTTT. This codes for CASSLGTIDIDTQYF.

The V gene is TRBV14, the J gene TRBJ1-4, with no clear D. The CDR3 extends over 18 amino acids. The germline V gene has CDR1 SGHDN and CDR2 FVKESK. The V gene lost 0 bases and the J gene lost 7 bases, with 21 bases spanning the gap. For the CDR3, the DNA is TGTGCCAGCAGCCAAGACACAGCCGATCTCCTCCGCGGTGAAAAACTGTTTTTT. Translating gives CASSQDTADLLRGEKLFF.

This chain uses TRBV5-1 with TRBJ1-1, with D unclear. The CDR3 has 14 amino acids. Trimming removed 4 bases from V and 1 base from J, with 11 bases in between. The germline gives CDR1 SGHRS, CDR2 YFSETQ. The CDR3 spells CASSPTIGNTEAFF. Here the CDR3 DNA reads TGCGCCAGCAGCCCAACCATCGGGAACACTGAAGCTTTCTTT.

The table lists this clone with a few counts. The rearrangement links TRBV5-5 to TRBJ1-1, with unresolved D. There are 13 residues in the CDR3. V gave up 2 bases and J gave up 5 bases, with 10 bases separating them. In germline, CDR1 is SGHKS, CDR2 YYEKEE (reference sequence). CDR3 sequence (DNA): TGTGCCAGCAGCTTCGGTGCTGGAACTGAAGCTTTCTTT. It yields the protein CASSFGAGTEAFF.

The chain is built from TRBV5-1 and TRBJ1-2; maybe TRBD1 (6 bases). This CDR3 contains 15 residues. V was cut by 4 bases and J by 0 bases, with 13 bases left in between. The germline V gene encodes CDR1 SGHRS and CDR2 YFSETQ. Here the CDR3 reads CASSPRTDSNYGYTF. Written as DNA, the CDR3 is TGCGCCAGCAGCCCTCGGACAGATTCTAACTATGGCTACACCTTC.

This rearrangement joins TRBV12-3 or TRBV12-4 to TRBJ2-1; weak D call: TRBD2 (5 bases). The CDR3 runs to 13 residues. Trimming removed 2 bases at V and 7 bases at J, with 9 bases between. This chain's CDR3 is CASSLIPGNEQFF. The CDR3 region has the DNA TGTGCCAGCAGTTTAATCCCGGGGAATGAGCAGTTCTTC.

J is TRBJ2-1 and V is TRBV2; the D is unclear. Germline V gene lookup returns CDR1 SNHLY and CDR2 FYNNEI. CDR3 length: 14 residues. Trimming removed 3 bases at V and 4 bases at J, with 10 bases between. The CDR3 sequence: CASSDLGRYNEQFF. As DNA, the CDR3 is TGTGCCAGCAGTGATTTAGGACGTTACAATGAGCAGTTCTTC.

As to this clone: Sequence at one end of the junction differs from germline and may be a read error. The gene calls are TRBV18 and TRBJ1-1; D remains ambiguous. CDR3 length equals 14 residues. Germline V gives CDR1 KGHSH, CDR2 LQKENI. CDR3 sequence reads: CASSRTEEHTKAFF. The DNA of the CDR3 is TGTGCCAGCTCTAGGACCGAGGAACACACTAAAGCTTTCTTT.

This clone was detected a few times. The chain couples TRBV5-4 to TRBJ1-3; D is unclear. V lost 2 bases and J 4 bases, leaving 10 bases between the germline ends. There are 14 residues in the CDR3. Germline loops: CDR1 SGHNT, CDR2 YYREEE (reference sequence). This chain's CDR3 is CASSLGSPGNTIYF. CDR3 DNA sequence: TGTGCCAGCAGCTTAGGGTCCCCCGGAAACACCATATATTTT.

This CDR3 reads CASSSRTGADEQFF. In nucleotides, the CDR3 is TGCGCCAGCAGCTCCCGAACTGGAGCGGATGAGCAGTTCTTC. J is TRBJ2-1 and V is TRBV5-1, with D possibly TRBD2 on 5 matching bases. The CDR3 spans 14 residues. V lost 3 bases, J lost 8 bases, and 15 bases lay in between. Germline V gene data show CDR1 as SGHRS and CDR2 as YFSETQ.

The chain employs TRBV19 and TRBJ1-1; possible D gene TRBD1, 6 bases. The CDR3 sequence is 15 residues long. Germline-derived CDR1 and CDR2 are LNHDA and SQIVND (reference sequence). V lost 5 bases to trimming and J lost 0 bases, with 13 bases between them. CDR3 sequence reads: CASSGGRVMNTEAFF. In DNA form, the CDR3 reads TGTGCCAGTAGTGGGGGCAGGGTAATGAACACTGAAGCTTTCTTT.

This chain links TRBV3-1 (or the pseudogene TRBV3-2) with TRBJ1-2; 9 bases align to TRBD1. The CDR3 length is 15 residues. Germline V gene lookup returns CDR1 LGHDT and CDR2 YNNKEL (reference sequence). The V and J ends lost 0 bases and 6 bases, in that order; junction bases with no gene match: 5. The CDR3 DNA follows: TGTGCCAGCAGCCAAGAACCGGGACAGGGACATGGCTACACCTTC. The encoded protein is CASSQEPGQGHGYTF.

The DNA for the CDR3 is TGTGCCAGCAGTAGGGGGGCGAACACTGAAGCTTTCTTT. It is translated as CASSRGANTEAFF. The chain joins TRBV7-3 to TRBJ1-1, with D tentatively TRBD1 (6 bases). CDR1 is SGHTA, CDR2 FQGTGA, per germline. Trimming pared 6 bases from V and 1 base from J, leaving 9 bases between. The CDR3 is 13 amino acids.

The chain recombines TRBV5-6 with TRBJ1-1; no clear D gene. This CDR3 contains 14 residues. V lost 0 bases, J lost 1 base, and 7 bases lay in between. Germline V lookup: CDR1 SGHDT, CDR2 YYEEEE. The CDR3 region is CASSLGLENTEAFF. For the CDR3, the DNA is TGTGCCAGCAGCTTGGGACTGGAGAACACTGAAGCTTTCTTT.

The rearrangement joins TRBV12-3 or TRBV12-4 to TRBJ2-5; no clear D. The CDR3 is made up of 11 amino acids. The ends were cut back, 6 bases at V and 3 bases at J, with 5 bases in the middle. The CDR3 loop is CASRMEETQYF. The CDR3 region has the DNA TGTGCCAGCAGGATGGAAGAGACCCAGTACTTC.

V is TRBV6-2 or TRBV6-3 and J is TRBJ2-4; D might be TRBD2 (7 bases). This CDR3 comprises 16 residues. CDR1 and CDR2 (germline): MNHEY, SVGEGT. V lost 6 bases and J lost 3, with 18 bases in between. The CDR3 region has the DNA TGTGCCAGCAGCCCTAGGGGGGGGGCTGACAAAAACATTCAGTACTTC. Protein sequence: CASSPRGGADKNIQYF.

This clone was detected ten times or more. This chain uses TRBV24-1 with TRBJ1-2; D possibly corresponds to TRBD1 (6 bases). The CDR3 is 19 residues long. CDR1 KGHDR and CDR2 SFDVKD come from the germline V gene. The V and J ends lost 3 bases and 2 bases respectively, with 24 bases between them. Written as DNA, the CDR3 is TGTGCCACCAGTGATCCTGCAGTTCCCTTTGACAGGTCCAACTATGGCTACACCTTC. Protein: CATSDPAVPFDRSNYGYTF.

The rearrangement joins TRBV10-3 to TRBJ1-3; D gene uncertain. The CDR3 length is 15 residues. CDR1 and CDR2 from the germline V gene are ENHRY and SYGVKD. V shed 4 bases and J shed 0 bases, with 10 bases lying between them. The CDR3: CAISGTEYSGNTIYF. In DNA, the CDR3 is TGTGCCATCAGTGGAACAGAGTACTCTGGAAACACCATATATTTT.